Given below is one T cell receptor (beta chain) in context. What this receptor recognizes is not known. Base qualities were left out, and no much larger clone turns up one base away. The cohort consisted of 600 to 750 healthy bone marrow donors. Cohort members were all nominally healthy when sampled, although unrecorded immune exposures were likely present. The donor tested CMV seropositive and was one of the 289 seropositive cohort members. A peripheral blood sample was collected from each donor, and TCR beta sequencing was performed on peripheral blood mononuclear cells. The Qiagen DNeasy Blood Extraction Kit was used to extract genomic DNA from the blood cell samples. The method behind the library was the immunoSEQ multiplex PCR assay. The multiplex PCR relied on a mix of 60 forward primers for TCR Vbeta segments and 13 reverse primers for TCR Jbeta segments. The CDR3 region of rearranged TCR beta genes was amplified from genomic DNA with a multiplex PCR assay. On the Illumina HiSeq System, the amplified TCR beta libraries were sequenced as 87-base-pair reads. In the authors' own workflow: In a later analysis, roughly 80 million unique TCR beta chains were counted across the 500 to 850 repertoires, and around 10 million of these chains were shared by at least two donors. Raw reads were error-corrected and collapsed into unique sequences by a nearest-neighbor algorithm in which closely related sequences were merged to remove PCR and sequencing errors. CDR3 sequences were aligned to IMGT reference sequences to assign V, D and J gene segments. For a sequence to be retained, a match of at least six nucleotides to both a V gene segment and a J gene segment was required. A rearrangement was called productive if the CDR3 had no stop codons and remained in frame with V and J, and every other rearrangement was called non-productive. Following IMGT convention, CDR3 was defined as the stretch from the second conserved V-encoded cysteine up to the conserved J-encoded phenylalanine. The earlier analysis of around 640 of the donors excluded sequences that lacked an unambiguous match to a single V gene segment. An earlier analysis of fewer than 750 of the donors classified V segments as functional when productive rearrangements were above 56.7% and as segregating when the standard deviation between donors was above 5%. A statistical classification framework was developed to diagnose cytomegalovirus status using the catalog of TCR beta chain sequences. V and J gene assignment, in a later analysis, came from comparing TCR nucleotide sequences with IMGT/GENE-DB human TR gene sequences. In a later analysis, CDR3 sequences and most-parsimonious VDJ recombination scenarios were assigned using the TCRdist pipeline. In a later analysis, each TCR beta chain was defined by its CDR3 amino acid sequence together with its V-gene family, and reads lacking a unique V-gene family were excluded. To address suspected cross-contamination and a sequencing artifact, a later analysis removed around 600 highly shared, low-generation-probability nucleotide sequences. A later analysis calculated a clonal expansion index for each public chain from normalized within-repertoire ranks of inferred template counts. A later analysis computed generation probabilities with a VDJ recombination model fitted to out-of-frame rearrangements, and checked the results against IGoR. In a later analysis, TCR-TCR, TCR-HLA and TCR-CMV co-occurrence was scored with hypergeometric tests, and a repertoire-size bias correction was applied to TCR pairs. To estimate false discovery rates, a later analysis permuted the HLA or CMV assignments 20 times. A later analysis grouped co-occurring TCRs with DBSCAN, adding TCRdist sequence similarity when clustering within HLA-allele-positive subsets. Co-occurrence clustering excluded repertoires with fewer than 30,000 or more than 120,000 public chains, plus five with anomalous nucleotide sharing. This is the immuneACCESS table as TCRdb keeps it, with only in-frame sequences that have V and J called. A part of the clones is gone; compared with another copy, unresolved V genes explain less than half, and the rest is unexplained. That table supplies the V and J calls and clone size; D and trimming were determined from the DNA. In all, the sample holds 50,000 to 70,000 clones, and roughly 75% of those were seen once. The ten top clones hold roughly 7% of the sample.

The CDR3 measures 13 amino acids from cysteine to phenylalanine. Only CDR3 DNA remains: 39 bases, in frame from the first base. Sequences ENHRY (CDR1) and SYGVKD (CDR2) are obtained from the germline V gene. At the junction V is shortened by 3 bases and J by 7 bases, with 10 bases in between. The data were obtained in a study of cytomegalovirus exposure and HLA in healthy donors (dated by TCRdb to the late 2010s). With regard to the full study: According to an earlier analysis of a few hundred of the donors, roughly 180 million T cells yielded approximately 120 million unique TCR beta sequences and around 300 Gb of sequence data. An early release covering over 500 HLA-typed donors comprised approximately 290 gigabases of sequencing data and around 86 million unique TCR sequences. Of the 398 genotyped donors, around 81% fell in the genetic ancestry cluster associated with self-reported Caucasian donors. The study aimed to test whether signatures of past pathogen exposure could be identified by cataloging public T cell receptors. The study profiled the T cell repertoires of some 610 subjects by immunosequencing and related them to cytomegalovirus serostatus. Besides the first cohort of 500 to 700 subjects, a separate validation cohort made up of about 120 different subjects was used. The study combined high-throughput TCR immunosequencing, statistical association of individual TCRs with disease status, and machine learning to predict cytomegalovirus infection status. A later analysis re-analyzed previously published TCR beta repertoires from 660 or so donors and added high-resolution HLA genotyping to study TCR occurrence patterns. Rather than using new phenotypic data, the later analysis identified candidate immune exposures from TCR beta sequences and from how often those sequences occurred across donors. An earlier analysis of 500 to 650 of the donors applied high-throughput TCR beta sequencing to assess whether each TCR beta V gene segment acted as functional or pseudogenic. Alongside the repertoire data, information on donor age, sex, ethnicity and CMV serostatus was compiled. Genome-wide SNP genotypes for about 65% of the roughly 670 donors were used in a later genetic analysis, which treated that subset as a discovery cohort. All discovery cohort repertoires had been generated on a single sequencing platform. HLA typing included class I and class II loci at four-digit resolution. The number of typed donors differed by locus: 629-630 for A, B, C, DRB1 and DQB1; some 500 for DQA1; 606 for DPA1; and around 470 for DPB1. A handful of DR-DQ haplotypes were handled as single units for association and clustering because linkage in the cohort was strong. On average, roughly 250,000 unique TCR beta nucleotide sequences were sequenced per donor among some 430 genotyped donors of the cohort, with 15% to 20% of those sequences being non-productive.

Broad study findings and their caveats: The study listed 164 TCR beta chains as associated with cytomegalovirus. For the cohort, immune exposure information was limited to CMV serostatus. When HLA alleles, especially DR and DQ, strongly co-occurred, attributing TCR associations to individual alleles was difficult. The sequencing pipeline was judged likely to have produced a cluster of highly shared sequence variants as a technical artifact. The authors suggested that the approach could potentially be generalized to other disease states and immunological phenotypes. In a later analysis, the rate of TCR association differed among HLA loci, with DRB1 alleles having the most associated TCRs and HLA-C alleles having the fewest. Because counts were too low, more than 15 rarely observed V segments, including chromosome 9 orphons, were left out of the earlier analysis of about 500 of the donors. Because HLA typing was missing for some donors at each locus, association tests included only the typed subset. In a later analysis, HLA-associated TCR beta chains were found to be more clonally expanded and to have lower generation probabilities than equally common non-associated chains. Most TCR sequences were observed very rarely across donors, whereas some public TCRs were present in many individuals. Several of the top co-occurrence clusters appeared to be linked to parvovirus B19, influenza, CMV and Epstein-Barr virus, according to a later analysis. Most CMV-associated TCR beta chains appeared to be HLA-restricted in a later analysis, and the HLA associations seemed to be driven largely by CMV exposure. A further reported finding was that TCR beta sequences accurately predicted the HLA-A and HLA-B alleles for most subjects in the first cohort. Roughly uniform sequencing depth across donors was assumed in presence/absence analyses, although this assumption may not hold. In both the original and validation cohorts, the classifier was reported to diagnose cytomegalovirus status with high specificity and sensitivity. A later genetic analysis reported fewer N-insertions in productive TCRs among donors in an Asian-associated ancestry cluster than the roughly 690-donor mean. An association between a missense DCLRE1C variant and V-gene and J-gene trimming of TCR beta chains was found in a later genetic analysis and replicated in an independent cohort. Linkage disequilibrium might explain the correlated functional status among segregating V segments, but an unknown experimental factor could not be ruled out. In vitro tests confirmed that a few of the cytomegalovirus-associated TCR beta chains recognize cytomegalovirus antigens. Some IMGT-functional V segments, including TRBV6-2 and TRBV6-3, could not be told apart with the 87-base-pair reads, so those segments were excluded. In this cohort, only TCR beta chains were sequenced, and detectable features were limited by the absence of alpha or paired-chain data. At a false discovery rate of 0.05, a later analysis linked under 20,000 TCR beta sequences to specific HLA alleles. Broadly in line with IMGT annotations, most TCR beta V segments showed up in productive rearrangements about 87% or about 30% of the time in an earlier analysis of 450 to 600 of the donors.

Material: PBMCs. The receptor comes from a man aged 30 to 45 in good health and CMV-seropositive. The V and J segments used are TRBV10-3 and TRBJ1-5; no D gene call is confident. In nucleotides, the sequence is TGTGCCATCAGTGACGGGTTTGGGCAGCCCCAGCATTTT. Its protein reads: CAISDGFGQPQHF.